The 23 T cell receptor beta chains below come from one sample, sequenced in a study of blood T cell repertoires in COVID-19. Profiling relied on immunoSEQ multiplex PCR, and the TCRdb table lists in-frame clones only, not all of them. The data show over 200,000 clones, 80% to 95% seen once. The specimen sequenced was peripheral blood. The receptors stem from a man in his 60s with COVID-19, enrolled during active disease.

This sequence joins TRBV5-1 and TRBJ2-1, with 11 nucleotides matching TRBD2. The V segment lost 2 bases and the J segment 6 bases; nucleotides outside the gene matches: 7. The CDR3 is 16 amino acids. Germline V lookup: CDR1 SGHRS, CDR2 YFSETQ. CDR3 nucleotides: TGCGCCAGCAGCTTTAGAGTAGCGGGGGGGCCCAATGAGCAGTTCTTC. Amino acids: CASSFRVAGGPNEQFF.

DNA for the CDR3: TGTGCCAGCAGTCCCCAGACTCCCTCATCCTACAATGAGCAGTTCTTC. Translation: CASSPQTPSSYNEQFF. The chain links TRBV7-9 to TRBJ2-1; D gene ambiguous. The CDR3 has 16 residues. Germline V gene sequence: CDR1 SEHNR, CDR2 FQNEAQ (reference sequence). V dropped 6 bases and J dropped 1 base, with 16 bases sitting between them. The full variable domain, with the rest looked up from reference TRBV7-9 and TRBJ2-1, is DTGVSQNPRHKITKRGQNVTFRCDPISEHNRLYWYRQTLGQGPEFLTYFQNEAQLEKSRLLSDRFSAERPKGSFSTLEIQRTEQGDSAMYLCASSPQTPSSYNEQFFGPGTRLTVL.

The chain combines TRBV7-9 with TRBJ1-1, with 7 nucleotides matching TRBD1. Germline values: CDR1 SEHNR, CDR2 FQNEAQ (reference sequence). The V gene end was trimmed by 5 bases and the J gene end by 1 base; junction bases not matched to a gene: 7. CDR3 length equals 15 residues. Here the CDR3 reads CASSAPGTANTEAFF. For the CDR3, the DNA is TGTGCCAGCAGCGCCCCCGGGACAGCGAACACTGAAGCTTTCTTT.

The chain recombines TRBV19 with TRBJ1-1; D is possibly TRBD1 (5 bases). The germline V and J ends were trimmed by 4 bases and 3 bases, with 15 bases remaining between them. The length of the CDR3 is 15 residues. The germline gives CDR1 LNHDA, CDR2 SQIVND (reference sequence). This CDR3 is CASSSAMGQYTEAFF. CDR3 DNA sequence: TGTGCCAGTAGTAGCGCTATGGGGCAGTACACTGAAGCTTTCTTT.

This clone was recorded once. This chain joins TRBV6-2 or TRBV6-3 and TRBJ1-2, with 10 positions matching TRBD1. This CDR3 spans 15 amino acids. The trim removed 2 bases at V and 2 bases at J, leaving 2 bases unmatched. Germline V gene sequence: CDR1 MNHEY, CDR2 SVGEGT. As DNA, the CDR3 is TGTGCCAGCAGTTACGGACAGGGGGGAAACTATGGCTACACCTTC. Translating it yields CASSYGQGGNYGYTF.

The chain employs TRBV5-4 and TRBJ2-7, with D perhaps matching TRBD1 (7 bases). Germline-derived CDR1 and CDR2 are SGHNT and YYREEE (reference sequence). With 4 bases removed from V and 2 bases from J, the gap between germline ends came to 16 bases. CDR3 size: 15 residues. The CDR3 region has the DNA TGTGCCAGCAGCCCAGGAGGGGGCTACACCTACGAGCAGTACTTC. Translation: CASSPGGGYTYEQYF.

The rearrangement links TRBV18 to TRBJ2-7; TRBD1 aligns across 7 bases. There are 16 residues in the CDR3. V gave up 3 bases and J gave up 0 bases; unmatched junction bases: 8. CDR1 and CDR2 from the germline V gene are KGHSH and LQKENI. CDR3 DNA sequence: TGTGCCAGCTCACCGCGGGCCGGGACAGTCTCCTACGAGCAGTACTTC. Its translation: CASSPRAGTVSYEQYF.

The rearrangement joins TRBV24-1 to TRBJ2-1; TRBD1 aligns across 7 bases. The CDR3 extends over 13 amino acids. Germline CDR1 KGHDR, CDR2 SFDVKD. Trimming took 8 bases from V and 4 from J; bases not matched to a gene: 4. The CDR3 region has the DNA TGTGCCACCAAAGGACAGGTTTACAATGAGCAGTTCTTC. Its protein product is CATKGQVYNEQFF.

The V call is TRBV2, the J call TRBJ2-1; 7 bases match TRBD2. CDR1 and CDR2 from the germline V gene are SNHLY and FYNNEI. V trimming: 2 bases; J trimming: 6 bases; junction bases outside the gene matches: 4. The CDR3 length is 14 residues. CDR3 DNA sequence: TGTGCCAGCAGTGAATGGGAGCGGGGCAATGAGCAGTTCTTC. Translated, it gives CASSEWERGNEQFF.

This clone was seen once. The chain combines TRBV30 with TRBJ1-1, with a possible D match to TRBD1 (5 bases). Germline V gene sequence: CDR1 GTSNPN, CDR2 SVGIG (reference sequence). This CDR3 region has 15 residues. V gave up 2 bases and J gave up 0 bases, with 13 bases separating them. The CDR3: CAWSQGLHMNTEAFF. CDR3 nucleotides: TGTGCCTGGAGTCAGGGCCTCCACATGAACACTGAAGCTTTCTTT.

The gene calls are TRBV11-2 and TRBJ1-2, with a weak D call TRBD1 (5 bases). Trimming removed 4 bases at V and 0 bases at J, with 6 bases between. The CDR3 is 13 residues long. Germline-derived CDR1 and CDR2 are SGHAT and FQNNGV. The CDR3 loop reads CASSWTTNYGYTF. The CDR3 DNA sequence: TGTGCCAGCAGCTGGACAACTAACTATGGCTACACCTTC.

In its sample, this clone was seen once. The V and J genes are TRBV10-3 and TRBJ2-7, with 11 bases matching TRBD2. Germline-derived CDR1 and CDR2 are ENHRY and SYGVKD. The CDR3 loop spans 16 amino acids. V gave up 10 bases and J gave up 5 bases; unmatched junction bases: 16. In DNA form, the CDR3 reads TGTGCCACGCAGAAATCGACTAGCGGGAAGTACGACGAGCAGTACTTC. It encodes CATQKSTSGKYDEQYF.

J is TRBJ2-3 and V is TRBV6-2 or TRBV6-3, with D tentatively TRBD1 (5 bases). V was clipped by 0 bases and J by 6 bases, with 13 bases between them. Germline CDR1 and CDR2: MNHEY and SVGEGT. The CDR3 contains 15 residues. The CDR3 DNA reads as TGTGCCAGCAGTTACTCGACAGATGGTGGGGATACGCAGTATTTT. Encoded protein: CASSYSTDGGDTQYF.

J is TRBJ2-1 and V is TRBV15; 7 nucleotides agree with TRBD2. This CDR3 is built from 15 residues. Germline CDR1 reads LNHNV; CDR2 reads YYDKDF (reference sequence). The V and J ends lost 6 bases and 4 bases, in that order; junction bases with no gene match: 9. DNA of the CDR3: TGTGCCACCAGGGGCGGGGGACTAACATACAATGAGCAGTTCTTC. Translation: CATRGGGLTYNEQFF.

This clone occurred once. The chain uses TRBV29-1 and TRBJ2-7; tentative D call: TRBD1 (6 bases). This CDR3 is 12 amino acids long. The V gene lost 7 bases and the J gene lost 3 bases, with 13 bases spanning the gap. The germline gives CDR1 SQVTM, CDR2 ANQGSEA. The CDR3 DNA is TGCAGCGGGGCTTCAGGGGTCTACGAGCAGTACTTC. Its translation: CSGASGVYEQYF.

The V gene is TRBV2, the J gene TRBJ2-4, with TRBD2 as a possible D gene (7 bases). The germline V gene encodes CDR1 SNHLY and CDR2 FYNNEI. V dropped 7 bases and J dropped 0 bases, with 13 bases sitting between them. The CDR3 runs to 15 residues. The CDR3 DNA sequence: TGTGCCAGCACCGGGGGGCTTCTAGCCAAAAACATTCAGTACTTC. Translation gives CASTGGLLAKNIQYF.

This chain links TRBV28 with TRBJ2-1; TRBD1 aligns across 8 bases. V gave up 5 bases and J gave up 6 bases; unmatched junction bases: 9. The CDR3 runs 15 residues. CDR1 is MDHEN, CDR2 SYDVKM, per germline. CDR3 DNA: TGTGCCAGCAGTACCCCCGGGACAGGACCCAATGAGCAGTTCTTC. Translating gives CASSTPGTGPNEQFF. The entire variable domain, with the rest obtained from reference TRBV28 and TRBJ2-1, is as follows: DVKVTQSSRYLVKRTGEKVFLECVQDMDHENMFWYRQDPGLGLRLIYFSYDVKMKEKGDIPEGYSVSREKKERFSLILESASTNQTSMYLCASSTPGTGPNEQFFGPGTRLTVL.

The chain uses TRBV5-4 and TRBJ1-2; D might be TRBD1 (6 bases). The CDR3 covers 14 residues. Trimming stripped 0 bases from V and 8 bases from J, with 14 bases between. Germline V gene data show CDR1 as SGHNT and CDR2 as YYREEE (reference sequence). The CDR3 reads CASSLDRAGSGYTF. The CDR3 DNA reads TGTGCCAGCAGCTTGGACAGGGCAGGGAGCGGCTACACCTTC.

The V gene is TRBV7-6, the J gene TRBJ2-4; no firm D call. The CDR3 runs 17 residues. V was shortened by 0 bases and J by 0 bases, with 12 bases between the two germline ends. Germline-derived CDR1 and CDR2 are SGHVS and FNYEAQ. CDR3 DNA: TGTGCCAGCAGCTTAGCGGCTAGTTCAGTAGCCAAAAACATTCAGTACTTC. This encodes CASSLAASSVAKNIQYF. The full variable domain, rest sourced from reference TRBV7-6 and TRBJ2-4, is GAGVSQSPRYKVTKRGQDVALRCDPISGHVSLYWYRQALGQGPEFLTYFNYEAQQDKSGLPNDRFSAERPEGSISTLTIQRTEQRDSAMYRCASSLAASSVAKNIQYFGAGTRLSVL.

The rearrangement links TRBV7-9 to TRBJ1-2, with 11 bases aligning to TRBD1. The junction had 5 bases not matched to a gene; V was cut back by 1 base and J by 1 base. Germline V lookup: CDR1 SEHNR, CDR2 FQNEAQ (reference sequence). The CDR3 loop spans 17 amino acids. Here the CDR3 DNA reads TGTGCCAGCAGCTTAGTTGGACAGGGGGCCTTTAACTATGGCTACACCTTC. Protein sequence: CASSLVGQGAFNYGYTF.

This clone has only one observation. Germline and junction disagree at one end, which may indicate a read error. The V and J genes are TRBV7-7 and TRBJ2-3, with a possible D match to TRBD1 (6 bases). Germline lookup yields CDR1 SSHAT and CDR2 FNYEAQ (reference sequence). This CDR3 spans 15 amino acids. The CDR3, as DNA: TGTGCTAGCAGCCAGGGACATCTGGGTTCAGATACGCAGTATTTT. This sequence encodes CASSQGHLGSDTQYF.

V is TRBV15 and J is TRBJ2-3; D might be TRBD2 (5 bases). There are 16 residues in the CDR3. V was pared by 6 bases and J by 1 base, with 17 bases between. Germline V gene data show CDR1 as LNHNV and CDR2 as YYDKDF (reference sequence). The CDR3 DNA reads TGTGCCACCAGTCTAGGACTGGTATCGGGCACAGATACGCAGTATTTT. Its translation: CATSLGLVSGTDTQYF.

The CDR3 DNA follows: TGTGCCAGTAGTATCCCTACAGGGGCGGCCTACAATGAGCAGTTCTTC. This translates into CASSIPTGAAYNEQFF. The chain employs TRBV19 and TRBJ2-1, with 7 bases fitting TRBD1. The germline V gene encodes CDR1 LNHDA and CDR2 SQIVND (reference sequence). With V trimmed by 3 bases and J by 2 bases, 7 bases remained unmatched. CDR3 length equals 16 residues.